The next 21 T cell receptor beta chains were all read from a single sample in a study of beta chain features in type 1 diabetes. Sequencing targeted expressed TCRB transcripts, as all isolated RNA had been reverse transcribed. Here immunoSEQ multiplex PCR was the method, and the copy in TCRdb shows in-frame clones only, minus some. The data hold under 950,000 clones, with under 20% observed a single time. The sequenced sample was naive CD4+ T cells from blood. The receptors were sampled from a woman between 18 and 29 years old in good health.

The chain employs TRBV5-4 and TRBJ2-3; TRBD2 matches at 11 bases. V dropped 4 bases and J dropped 2; count of bases not matched to a gene: 6. The CDR3 extends over 16 amino acids. Germline CDR1 reads SGHNT; CDR2 reads YYREEE (reference sequence). CDR3 residues: CASSRGTSGNTDTQYF. Here the CDR3 DNA reads TGTGCCAGCAGCCGCGGGACTAGCGGAAACACAGATACGCAGTATTTT.

The rearrangement uses TRBV12-5 and TRBJ2-1; maybe TRBD2 (6 bases). The CDR3 is 15 amino acids. The V and J ends lost 4 bases and 9 bases respectively, with 19 bases between them. Germline V CDR1 and CDR2: LGHNT, FRNRAP. Here the CDR3 reads CASGWGLNGRSEQFF. The DNA of the CDR3 is TGTGCTAGTGGTTGGGGACTCAATGGCCGTAGTGAGCAGTTCTTC. Full variable domain (rest looked up from reference TRBV12-5 and TRBJ2-1): DARVTQTPRHKVTEMGQEVTMRCQPILGHNTVFWYRQTMMQGLELLAYFRNRAPLDDSGMPKDRFSAEMPDATLATLKIQPSEPRDSAVYFCASGWGLNGRSEQFFGPGTRLTVL.

The chain has TRBV19 and TRBJ1-5; 7 nucleotides agree with TRBD1. With 3 bases clipped from V and 2 bases from J, the junction kept 16 bases outside the gene matches. Germline V gene lookup returns CDR1 LNHDA and CDR2 SQIVND (reference sequence). The CDR3 is 19 residues long. The CDR3 region has the DNA TGTGCCAGTAGTATGGGTAGGAACAGGGGCCTCTCGCGCAATCAGCCCCAGCATTTT. Its translation is CASSMGRNRGLSRNQPQHF.

This chain links TRBV28 with TRBJ1-1; no clear D. The CDR3 is 12 amino acids. CDR1 is MDHEN and CDR2 is SYDVKM in the germline V gene. Between the trimmed V and J ends, which lost 3 bases and 7 bases, there was a span of 9 bases. The CDR3 region is CASSFGSLEAFF. CDR3 nucleotides: TGTGCCAGCAGTTTCGGTAGCCTTGAAGCTTTCTTT.

The V gene is TRBV18, the J gene TRBJ2-7; D may correspond to TRBD1 or TRBD2 (5 bases each). V was cut by 6 bases and J by 6 bases, with 12 bases left in between. The CDR3 runs 12 residues. CDR1 KGHSH and CDR2 LQKENI come from the germline V gene. The CDR3 DNA sequence: TGTGCCAGCTCGTTAGAGGGGTCCGAGCAGTACTTC. Protein sequence: CASSLEGSEQYF.

This rearrangement joins TRBV5-5 to TRBJ2-7; the D gene is possibly TRBD1 (6 bases). Trimming pared 1 base from V and 7 bases from J, leaving 9 bases between. Germline V lookup: CDR1 SGHKS, CDR2 YYEKEE (reference sequence). The CDR3 is 12 residues long. The CDR3: CASSLIGGEQYF. CDR3 bases: TGTGCCAGCAGCTTGATAGGGGGAGAGCAGTACTTC.

On this clone itself: One junction end disagrees with the germline gene, perhaps due to a read error. This sequence joins TRBV6-6 and TRBJ1-2; the match to TRBD1 covers 7 bases. This CDR3 is 16 amino acids long. Germline assignment: CDR1 MNHNY and CDR2 SVGAGI (reference sequence). CDR3 loop: CAISVLGGGPRYGYTF. The CDR3 nucleotides read TGTGCCATCAGTGTTTTAGGGGGCGGCCCCCGGTATGGCTACACCTTC.

This clone has more than one count but fewer than ten. V gene TRBV15 combines with J gene TRBJ2-7; TRBD1 matches at 7 bases. CDR1 and CDR2 from the germline V gene are LNHNV and YYDKDF (reference sequence). V was pared by 8 bases and J by 1 base, with 8 bases of the junction left unmatched. The CDR3 spans 14 residues. The CDR3 nucleotides are TGTGCCACCCGACAGGGAATTGGGTCCTACGAGCAGTACTTC. Translated: CATRQGIGSYEQYF.

This clone occurred a few times. The chain links TRBV5-6 to TRBJ2-2; TRBD2 agrees at 13 bases. V shed 6 bases and J 6 bases; nucleotides not matched to a gene: 17. The CDR3 extends over 19 amino acids. Germline loops: CDR1 SGHDT, CDR2 YYEEEE. CDR3 DNA sequence: TGTGCCAGCACCCTGCACCTCGGACTAGCGGGAGTTGGGGCCGGGGAGCTGTTTTTT. It translates to CASTLHLGLAGVGAGELFF.

The V gene is TRBV10-3, the J gene TRBJ2-5; 14 positions agree with TRBD2. The DNA end favors TRBJ2-7, so the J call may be wrong. The CDR3 is made up of 13 amino acids. Germline V gene lookup returns CDR1 ENHRY and CDR2 SYGVKD. DNA for the CDR3: TGTGCCGGTGGGACTAGCGGGAGAGACGAGCAGTACTTC. It is translated as CAGGTSGRDEQYF.

This clone was observed many times. The chain uses TRBV6-1 and TRBJ2-6; D ambiguous. The CDR3 runs 16 residues. Trimming cost V 1 base and J 2 bases, with 9 bases left between them. CDR1 and CDR2 from the germline V gene are MNHNS and SASEGT. DNA of the CDR3: TGTGCCAGCAGTGAAGGAGCAAGGCCTGGGGCCAACGTCCTGACTTTC. This translates into CASSEGARPGANVLTF.

This clone was picked up a small number of times. The chain carries TRBV11-2 and TRBJ1-2, with D possibly TRBD1 on 6 matching bases. Germline CDR1 reads SGHAT; CDR2 reads FQNNGV. The V end lost 5 bases, the J end lost 0 bases, and 13 bases lay between the germline ends. There are 15 residues in the CDR3. CDR3 sequence reads: CASSPRTEPNYGYTF. In DNA, the CDR3 is TGTGCCAGCAGCCCTCGGACAGAGCCTAACTATGGCTACACCTTC.

This chain joins TRBV7-2 and TRBJ1-5; TRBD1 aligns across 7 bases. CDR3 length: 13 amino acids. The germline gives CDR1 SGHTA, CDR2 FQGNSA. The V gene end was trimmed by 4 bases and the J gene end by 7 bases; junction bases not matched to a gene: 4. CDR3 nucleotides: TGTGCCAGCAGCTCAAACAGGGGACAGCCCCAGCATTTT. This encodes CASSSNRGQPQHF.

V is TRBV5-6 and J is TRBJ2-6; D is possibly TRBD1 or TRBD2 (5 bases each). Germline CDR1 is SGHDT and CDR2 is YYEEEE. The CDR3 has 17 residues. Trimming removed 2 bases at V and 4 bases at J, with 16 bases between. The CDR3: CASSFRDLTGGANVLTF. CDR3 bases: TGTGCCAGCAGCTTCCGGGACCTAACGGGAGGGGCCAACGTCCTGACTTTC.

Many counts were recorded for this clone. The gene calls are TRBV2 and TRBJ2-1; the D gene is possibly TRBD2 (5 bases). Germline values: CDR1 SNHLY, CDR2 FYNNEI. V was cut by 7 bases and J by 9 bases, with 10 bases left in between. This CDR3 comprises 11 residues. The CDR3 sequence: CASIREAEQFF. CDR3 nucleotides: TGTGCCAGCATTCGGGAAGCTGAGCAGTTCTTC.

This clone was seen more than once but under ten times. The chain joins TRBV5-1 to TRBJ2-6; D not resolved. The germline gives CDR1 SGHRS, CDR2 YFSETQ. The CDR3 covers 16 residues. V was clipped by 1 base and J by 0 bases, with 8 bases between them. CDR3 loop: CASSLRQSSGANVLTF. In DNA, the CDR3 is TGCGCCAGCAGCTTGCGCCAGAGCTCTGGGGCCAACGTCCTGACTTTC.

This clone was observed a handful of times. This chain links TRBV2 with TRBJ2-3; weak D call: TRBD2 (6 bases). The CDR3 length is 15 residues. Per the germline V gene, CDR1 is SNHLY and CDR2 is FYNNEI. V shed 4 bases and J shed 9 bases, with 20 bases lying between them. The CDR3 nucleotides read TGTGCCAGCAGTGCCGAGCAGGGAGGTCTGGGCACGCAGTATTTT. Amino acid sequence: CASSAEQGGLGTQYF.

This clone has more than one count but fewer than ten. The rearrangement links TRBV21-1 to TRBJ2-6; TRBD1 is the table's D call, not checked against the DNA. TRBV21-1 is recorded as a pseudogene. CDR3 length: 20 residues. This CDR3 reads CASSSGQGAPPLSGANVLTF. The CDR3, as DNA: TGTGCCAGCAGCAGTGGACAGGGGGCGCCTCCACTCTCTGGGGCCAACGTCCTGACTTTC.

This clone was seen a handful of times. The chain uses TRBV6-1 and TRBJ2-7; D gene uncertain. Germline loops: CDR1 MNHNS, CDR2 SASEGT. Trimming shortened V by 4 bases and J by 6 bases, and 7 bases separated the two germline ends. This CDR3 spans 11 amino acids. The CDR3 DNA sequence: TGTGCCAGCAGTGTTTCCATCGAGCAGTACTTC. This encodes CASSVSIEQYF.

The CDR3 loop is CASSALGQGAHTEAFF. DNA for the CDR3: TGTGCCAGCAGTGCCCTGGGACAGGGGGCGCATACTGAAGCTTTCTTT. The chain couples TRBV28 to TRBJ1-1; 12 bases fit TRBD1. This CDR3 has 16 residues. Unmatched junction bases numbered 9, after V lost 5 bases and J lost 5 bases. From germline, CDR1 is MDHEN and CDR2 SYDVKM. Full variable domain (missing parts from reference TRBV28 and TRBJ1-1): DVKVTQSSRYLVKRTGEKVFLECVQDMDHENMFWYRQDPGLGLRLIYFSYDVKMKEKGDIPEGYSVSREKKERFSLILESASTNQTSMYLCASSALGQGAHTEAFFGQGTRLTVV.

The chain joins TRBV6-1 to TRBJ2-7; 11 bases line up with TRBD2. CDR1 MNHNS and CDR2 SASEGT come from the germline V gene. Trimming cost V 6 bases and J 4 bases; bases outside gene matches: 5. The CDR3 totals 14 residues. CDR3 amino acids: CASSPGLAAYEQYF. The CDR3 DNA is TGTGCCAGCAGCCCGGGACTAGCGGCTTACGAGCAGTACTTC.